This TCR beta chain was captured in a study of T cells in tuberculosis. In the study overall: In South Africa, adults with active tuberculosis were compared with IGRA-negative and latently infected IGRA-positive adolescents.

Worth noting for this clone: Antigen: not known.

Sequencing was performed with immunoSEQ multiplex PCR; in TCRdb, only in-frame clones are kept and a portion is missing. This sample has more than 35,000 clones; 93% occur once, and the top ten carry roughly 6.4%. Unsorted cryopreserved PBMC were sequenced, averaging approximately 100,000 T cells per clinical donor. Trimming took off 7 bases at V and 2 bases at J, with 13 bases between the two ends. Germline V gives CDR1 MNHNS, CDR2 SASEGT. CDR3 size: 14 residues. Findings and caveats of the study: Active tuberculosis patients had shorter CDR3-alpha; the beta difference was nonsignificant. Active tuberculosis cases were adults; controls were adolescents.

V and J are TRBV6-1 and TRBJ2-3; no firm D call. This clonotype originated in a donor aged 10 to 29 with latent tuberculosis or without tuberculosis infection. The sequenced sample was PBMCs. The CDR3 nucleotides read TGTGCCAGCACTGTCCTGACAAACACAGATACGCAGTATTTT. Its protein product is CASTVLTNTDTQYF.